This T cell receptor beta chain was found in a study of CD8+ T cells in alopecia areata. Documented treatment: oral pan-JAK inhibitor, 5-10 mg twice daily. After isolation, RNA underwent reverse transcription to generate cDNA as the sequencing template. Sequenced by immunoSEQ multiplex PCR; TCRdb stores in-frame clones only, minus some. The sample contains about 120,000 clones, less than 75% of which appear only once. Germline V gene data show CDR1 as SGDLS and CDR2 as YYNGEE. This CDR3 has 16 amino acids. V lost 4 bases, J lost 1 base, and 8 bases stayed unmatched. Sequences were derived from CD8+ T cells sorted from blood, sampled at week 24, from a patient treated with tofacitinib. This TCR came from a human donor with alopecia areata. The chain uses TRBV9 and TRBJ2-3; 8 positions match TRBD2. Written as DNA, the CDR3 is TGTGCCAGCAGCCCTCCTTTGGGACTAGGCACAGATACGCAGTATTTT. Translation gives CASSPPLGLGTDTQYF. Full variable domain (outside the CDR3, taken from reference TRBV9 and TRBJ2-3): DSGVTQTPKHLITATGQRVTLRCSPRSGDLSVYWYQQSLDQGLQFLIQYYNGEERAKGNILERFSAQQFPDLHSELNLSSLELGDSALYFCASSPPLGLGTDTQYFGPGTRLTVL.